This is a list of T cell receptor beta chains from one sample in a study of control samples from healthy donors and cancer patients. Clones were sequenced by immunoSEQ multiplex PCR, and TCRdb holds only the in-frame ones, with some missing. The sample holds approximately 150,000 clones, 90% to 95% seen once. Source material: blood. The receptors shown here come from a woman aged 18-29 years in good health. CDR3s include the opening cysteine and the closing phenylalanine or tryptophan. Fields, in order: CDR3 protein, CDR3 DNA, J gene, V gene, clone size, D gene. The D gene is left open where the match is weak. Size values are once, few and many counts, or a class for expanded clones, and some rows have none.

CDR3 protein: CASSLATSGGTSYEQYF
CDR3 DNA: TGTGCCAGCAGCTTGGCCACTAGCGGGGGGACCTCCTACGAGCAGTACTTC
J gene: TRBJ2-7
V gene: TRBV5-4
clone size: -
D gene: TRBD2

CDR3 protein: CASSRRDRALNQPQHF
CDR3 DNA: TGTGCCAGCAGTCGCCGGGACAGAGCCCTCAATCAGCCCCAGCATTTT
J gene: TRBJ1-5
V gene: TRBV28
clone size: once
D gene: TRBD1

CDR3 protein: CASGPSPERLYGYTF
CDR3 DNA: TGCGCCAGCGGTCCCAGTCCAGAGCGTCTATATGGCTACACCTTC
J gene: TRBJ1-2
V gene: TRBV5-1
clone size: -
D gene: -

CDR3 protein: CASTLGQTDIYEQYF
CDR3 DNA: TGTGCCAGCACGTTGGGACAGACAGACATCTACGAGCAGTACTTC
J gene: TRBJ2-7
V gene: TRBV28
clone size: -
D gene: TRBD1

CDR3 protein: CATSDAIYSTPLLYGYTF
CDR3 DNA: TGTGCCACCAGTGACGCGATTTACAGTACGCCCCTCCTATATGGCTACACCTTC
J gene: TRBJ1-2
V gene: TRBV24-1
clone size: -
D gene: -

CDR3 protein: CASSPGPTEKLFF
CDR3 DNA: TGTGCCAGCTCACCCGGTCCCACTGAAAAACTGTTTTTT
J gene: TRBJ1-4
V gene: TRBV18
clone size: -
D gene: -

CDR3 protein: CASSYSGGRRSRGYTF
CDR3 DNA: TGTGCCAGCAGTTACTCCGGCGGAAGAAGGAGTCGGGGCTACACCTTC
J gene: TRBJ1-2
V gene: TRBV6-2/TRBV6-3
clone size: -
D gene: -

CDR3 protein: CSVRQAEETQYF
CDR3 DNA: TGCAGCGTCAGACAGGCAGAAGAGACCCAGTACTTC
J gene: TRBJ2-5
V gene: TRBV29-1
clone size: -
D gene: -

CDR3 protein: CATSRGTGTVIEAFF
CDR3 DNA: TGTGCCACCAGCAGAGGGACCGGGACAGTAATTGAAGCTTTCTTT
J gene: TRBJ1-1
V gene: TRBV15
clone size: -
D gene: TRBD1

CDR3 protein: CASSNRQGNQPQHF
CDR3 DNA: TGTGCCAGCAGCAACCGACAGGGCAATCAGCCCCAGCATTTT
J gene: TRBJ1-5
V gene: TRBV7-2
clone size: once
D gene: -

CDR3 protein: CASSPAGAEVETQYF
CDR3 DNA: TGTGCCAGCAGCCCAGCCGGTGCAGAGGTGGAGACCCAGTACTTC
J gene: TRBJ2-5
V gene: TRBV11-2
clone size: -
D gene: -

CDR3 protein: CSVEDNRSGNTIYF
CDR3 DNA: TGCAGCGTTGAAGACAACCGCTCTGGAAACACCATATATTTT
J gene: TRBJ1-3
V gene: TRBV29-1
clone size: -
D gene: -

CDR3 protein: CASSVSDTRNSPLHF
CDR3 DNA: TGTGCCAGCAGCGTGAGTGATACGAGAAATTCACCCCTCCACTTT
J gene: TRBJ1-6
V gene: TRBV2
clone size: few
D gene: -

CDR3 protein: CATSEPQGLGEKLFF
CDR3 DNA: TGTGCCACCAGTGAACCACAGGGCCTTGGTGAAAAACTGTTTTTT
J gene: TRBJ1-4
V gene: TRBV24-1
clone size: -
D gene: -

CDR3 protein: CASSRTGGNEQFF
CDR3 DNA: TGTGCCAGCAGCCGGACAGGGGGCAATGAGCAGTTCTTC
J gene: TRBJ2-1
V gene: TRBV27
clone size: -
D gene: TRBD1

CDR3 protein: CASSPPNGPGLGYTF
CDR3 DNA: TGTGCCAGCTCACCACCGAATGGCCCAGGACTTGGCTACACCTTC
J gene: TRBJ1-2
V gene: TRBV18
clone size: once
D gene: -

CDR3 protein: CASSPDTADDSEAFF
CDR3 DNA: TGTGCCAGCAGTCCCGATACCGCCGACGACAGTGAAGCTTTCTTT
J gene: TRBJ1-1
V gene: TRBV6-5
clone size: -
D gene: -

CDR3 protein: CASSWTGTDTQYF
CDR3 DNA: TGTGCCAGCAGTTGGACAGGTACAGATACGCAGTATTTT
J gene: TRBJ2-3
V gene: TRBV28
clone size: -
D gene: TRBD1

CDR3 protein: CASSQAGTEAFF
CDR3 DNA: TGTGCCAGCAGCCAAGCGGGCACTGAAGCTTTCTTT
J gene: TRBJ1-1
V gene: TRBV3-1/TRBV3-2
clone size: -
D gene: -

CDR3 protein: CASRDRDNSPLHF
CDR3 DNA: TGCGCCAGCAGGGACAGGGACAATTCACCCCTCCACTTT
J gene: TRBJ1-6
V gene: TRBV5-1
clone size: -
D gene: TRBD1

CDR3 protein: CASSPQSVINYGYTF
CDR3 DNA: TGTGCCAGCAGCCCCCAGTCGGTCATTAACTATGGCTACACCTTC
J gene: TRBJ1-2
V gene: TRBV9
clone size: -
D gene: -

CDR3 protein: CASTSDRGNEKLFF
CDR3 DNA: TGTGCCAGCACCTCGGACAGGGGAAATGAAAAACTGTTTTTT
J gene: TRBJ1-4
V gene: TRBV25-1
clone size: -
D gene: TRBD1

CDR3 protein: CASSPEPYHTQYF
CDR3 DNA: TGTGCCAGCAGTCCCGAACCCTATCATACGCAGTATTTT
J gene: TRBJ2-3
V gene: TRBV6-2/TRBV6-3
clone size: -
D gene: -

CDR3 protein: CASEHPSSYNEQFF
CDR3 DNA: TGTGCCAGCGAACACCCGAGCTCCTACAATGAGCAGTTCTTC
J gene: TRBJ2-1
V gene: TRBV5-6
clone size: once
D gene: -

CDR3 protein: CASCPVKGQGSSYEQYF
CDR3 DNA: TGTGCCAGCTGTCCAGTGAAGGGACAGGGGAGCTCCTACGAGCAGTACTTC
J gene: TRBJ2-7
V gene: TRBV2
clone size: -
D gene: TRBD1

CDR3 protein: CASSRSGRAGEQFF
CDR3 DNA: TGTGCCAGCAGTCGGAGCGGGAGGGCGGGTGAGCAGTTCTTC
J gene: TRBJ2-1
V gene: TRBV6-5
clone size: -
D gene: TRBD2

CDR3 protein: CASGWDRTNEKLFF
CDR3 DNA: TGTGCTAGTGGTTGGGACAGAACTAATGAAAAACTGTTTTTT
J gene: TRBJ1-4
V gene: TRBV12-5
clone size: once
D gene: TRBD1

CDR3 protein: CASSLWGGTEAFF
CDR3 DNA: TGTGCCAGCAGTTTGTGGGGTGGCACTGAAGCTTTCTTT
J gene: TRBJ1-1
V gene: TRBV6-5
clone size: -
D gene: -

CDR3 protein: CASSYYLAMTSGNSHEQFF
CDR3 DNA: TGTGCCAGCAGTTACTATTTGGCGATGACTAGCGGGAATTCGCATGAGCAGTTCTTC
J gene: TRBJ2-1
V gene: TRBV28
clone size: -
D gene: TRBD2

CDR3 protein: CASSRDRVEGYTF
CDR3 DNA: TGTGCCAGTAGCCGGGACAGGGTAGAGGGCTACACCTTC
J gene: TRBJ1-2
V gene: TRBV19
clone size: -
D gene: TRBD1

CDR3 protein: CASSDRQHTEAFF
CDR3 DNA: TGCGCCAGCAGTGATAGACAGCACACTGAAGCTTTCTTT
J gene: TRBJ1-1
V gene: TRBV10-1
clone size: -
D gene: -

CDR3 protein: CASSIGGSEQYF
CDR3 DNA: TGTGCCAGTAGTATCGGCGGGAGCGAGCAGTACTTC
J gene: TRBJ2-7
V gene: TRBV19
clone size: few
D gene: TRBD2

CDR3 protein: CASSTTSGSQETQYF
CDR3 DNA: TGTGCCAGCAGTACGACTAGCGGATCACAAGAGACCCAGTACTTC
J gene: TRBJ2-5
V gene: TRBV5-4
clone size: -
D gene: TRBD2

CDR3 protein: CASSRSLGQPQHF
CDR3 DNA: TGTGCCAGCAGCCGCTCCCTCGGACAGCCCCAGCATTTT
J gene: TRBJ1-5
V gene: TRBV4-2
clone size: -
D gene: -

CDR3 protein: CASSPLQGVHSGNTIYF
CDR3 DNA: TGTGCCAGCTCACCCCTCCAGGGAGTTCACTCTGGAAACACCATATATTTT
J gene: TRBJ1-3
V gene: TRBV18
clone size: -
D gene: -